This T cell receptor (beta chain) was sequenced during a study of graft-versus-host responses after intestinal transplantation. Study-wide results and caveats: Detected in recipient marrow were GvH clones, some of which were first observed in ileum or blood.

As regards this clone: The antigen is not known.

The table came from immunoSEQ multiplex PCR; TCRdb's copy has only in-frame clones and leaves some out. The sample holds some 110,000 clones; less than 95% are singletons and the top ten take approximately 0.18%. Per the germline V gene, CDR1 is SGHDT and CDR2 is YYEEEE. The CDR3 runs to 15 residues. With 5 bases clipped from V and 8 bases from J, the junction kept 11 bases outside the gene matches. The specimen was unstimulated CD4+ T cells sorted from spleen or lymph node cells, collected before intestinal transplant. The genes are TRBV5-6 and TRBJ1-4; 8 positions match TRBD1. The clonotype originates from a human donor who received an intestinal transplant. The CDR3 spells CASSSSTGAYEKLFF. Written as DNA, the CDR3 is TGTGCCAGCAGTTCCTCGACAGGGGCTTACGAAAAACTGTTTTTT.